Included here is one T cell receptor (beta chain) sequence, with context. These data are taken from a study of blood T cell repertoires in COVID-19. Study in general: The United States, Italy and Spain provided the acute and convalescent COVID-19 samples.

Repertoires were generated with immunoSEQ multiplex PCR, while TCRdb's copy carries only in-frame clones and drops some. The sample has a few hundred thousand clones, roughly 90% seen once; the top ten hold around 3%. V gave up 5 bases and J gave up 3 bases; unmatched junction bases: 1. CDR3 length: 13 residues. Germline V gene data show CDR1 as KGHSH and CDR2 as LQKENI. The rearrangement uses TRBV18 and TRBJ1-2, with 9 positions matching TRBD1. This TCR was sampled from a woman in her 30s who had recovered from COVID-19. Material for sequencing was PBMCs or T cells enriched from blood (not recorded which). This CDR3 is CASSWDRDYGYTF. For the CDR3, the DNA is TGTGCCAGCTCATGGGACAGGGACTATGGCTACACCTTC.